The present T cell receptor (beta chain) was sequenced within a study of T cell repertoires in cytomegalovirus infection. TCRdb recomputed calls from the reads with MiXCR, one row per CDR3 protein. The sample contains about 100,000 distinct CDR3 sequences, more than 20% of which appear only once. CDR3 length: 17 residues. Germline V gives CDR1 SGHRS, CDR2 YFSETQ. J gave up 1 base and V 1 base, and 10 bases lay outside the gene matches. This clonotype occurred a few times. Sequenced material: CD8+ T cells from PBMCs. V is TRBV5-1 and J is TRBJ1-1, with TRBD1 matching 7 bases. The receptor's source is a human donor in good health (CMV status not recorded). Some clones in this sample may be carry-over from other donors' samples. The CDR3 DNA reads as TGCGCCAGCAGCTTGCGGGGGGAGGGGGCGACGAACACTGAAGCTTTCTTT. Translation: CASSLRGEGATNTEAFF. Based on the CDR3 plus reference TRBV5-1 and TRBJ1-1, the full variable domain is KAGVTQTPRYLIKTRGQQVTLSCSPISGHRSVSWYQQTPGQGLQFLFEYFSETQRNKGNFPGRFSGRQFSNSRSEMNVSTLELGDSALYLCASSLRGEGATNTEAFFGQGTRLTVV.